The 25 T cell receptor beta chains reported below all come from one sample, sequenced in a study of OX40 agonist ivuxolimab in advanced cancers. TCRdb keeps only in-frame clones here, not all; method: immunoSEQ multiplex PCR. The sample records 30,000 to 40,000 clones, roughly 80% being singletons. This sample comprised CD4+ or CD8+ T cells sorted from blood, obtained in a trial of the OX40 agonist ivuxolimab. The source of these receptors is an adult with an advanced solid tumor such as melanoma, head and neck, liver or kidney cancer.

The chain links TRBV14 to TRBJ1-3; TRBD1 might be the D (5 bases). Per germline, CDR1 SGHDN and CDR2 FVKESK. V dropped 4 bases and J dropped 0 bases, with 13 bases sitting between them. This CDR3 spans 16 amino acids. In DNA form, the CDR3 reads TGTGCCAGCAGCCTCGGGACCGCTGGCTCTGGAAACACCATATATTTT. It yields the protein CASSLGTAGSGNTIYF.

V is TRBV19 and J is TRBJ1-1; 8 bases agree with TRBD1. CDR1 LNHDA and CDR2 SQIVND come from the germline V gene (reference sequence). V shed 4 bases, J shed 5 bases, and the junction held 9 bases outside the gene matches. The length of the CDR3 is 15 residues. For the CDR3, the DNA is TGTGCCAGTAGTAGAAGTCTTCAGGGGGCGACTGAAGCTTTCTTT. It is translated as CASSRSLQGATEAFF.

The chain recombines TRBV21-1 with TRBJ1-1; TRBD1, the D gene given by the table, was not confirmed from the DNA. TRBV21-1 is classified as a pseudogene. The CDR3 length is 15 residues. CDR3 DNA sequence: TGTGCCAGCAGCAGCACAGGGAAACGGAACACTGAAGCTTTCTTT. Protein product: CASSSTGKRNTEAFF.

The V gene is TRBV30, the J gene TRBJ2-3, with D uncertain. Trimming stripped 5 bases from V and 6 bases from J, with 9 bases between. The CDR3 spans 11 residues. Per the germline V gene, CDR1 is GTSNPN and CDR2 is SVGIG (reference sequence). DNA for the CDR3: TGTGCCTGGGCTGTTGGGGATACGCAGTATTTT. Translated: CAWAVGDTQYF. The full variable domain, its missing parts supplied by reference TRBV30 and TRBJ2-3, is SQTIHQWPATLVQPVGSPLSLECTVEGTSNPNLYWYRQAAGRGLQLLFYSVGIGQISSEVPQNLSASRPQDRQFILSSKKLLLSDSGFYLCAWAVGDTQYFGPGTRLTVL.

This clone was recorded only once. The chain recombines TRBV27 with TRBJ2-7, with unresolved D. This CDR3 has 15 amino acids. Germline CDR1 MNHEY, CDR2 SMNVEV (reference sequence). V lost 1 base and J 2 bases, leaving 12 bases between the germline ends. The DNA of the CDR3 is TGTGCCAGCAGTTTATACCGAGGAGTTACCTACGAGCAGTACTTC. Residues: CASSLYRGVTYEQYF.

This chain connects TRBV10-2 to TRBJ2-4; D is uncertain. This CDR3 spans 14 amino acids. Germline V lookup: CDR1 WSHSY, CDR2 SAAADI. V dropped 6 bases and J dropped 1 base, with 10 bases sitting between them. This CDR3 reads CASRTDGAKNIQYF. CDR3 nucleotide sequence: TGCGCCAGCAGAACTGACGGGGCCAAAAACATTCAGTACTTC.

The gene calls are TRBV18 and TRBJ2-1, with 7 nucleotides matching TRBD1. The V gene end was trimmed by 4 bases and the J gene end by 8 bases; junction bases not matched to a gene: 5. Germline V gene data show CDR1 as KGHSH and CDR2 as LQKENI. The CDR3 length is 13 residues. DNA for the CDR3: TGTGCCAGCTCACTTAGACAGGGCGATGAGCAGTTCTTC. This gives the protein CASSLRQGDEQFF.

CDR3 DNA sequence: TGTGCCAGCAGCCAAGCGGAAATCACCCTCCGATCTTCAGGCTACACCTTC. It encodes CASSQAEITLRSSGYTF. V is TRBV4-2 and J is TRBJ1-2; D not resolved. CDR3 size: 17 residues. Germline CDR1 is LGHNA and CDR2 is YNFKEQ. V lost 1 base to trimming and J lost 8 bases, with 23 bases between them.

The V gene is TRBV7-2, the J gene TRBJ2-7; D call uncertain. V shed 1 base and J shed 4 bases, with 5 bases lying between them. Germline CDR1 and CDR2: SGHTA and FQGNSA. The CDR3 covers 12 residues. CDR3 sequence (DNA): TGTGCCAGCAGCTTAGAACAGTACGAGCAGTACTTC. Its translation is CASSLEQYEQYF.

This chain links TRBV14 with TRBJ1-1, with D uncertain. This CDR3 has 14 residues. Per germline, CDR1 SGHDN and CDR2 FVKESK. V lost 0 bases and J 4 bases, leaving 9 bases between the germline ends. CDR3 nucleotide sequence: TGTGCCAGCAGCCAAGATGTCCTGGGCACTGAAGCTTTCTTT. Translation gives CASSQDVLGTEAFF.

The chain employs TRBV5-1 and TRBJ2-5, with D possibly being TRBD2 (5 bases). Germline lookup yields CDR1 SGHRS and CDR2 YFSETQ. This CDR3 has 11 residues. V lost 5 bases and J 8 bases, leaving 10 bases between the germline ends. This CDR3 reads CASRVRETQYF. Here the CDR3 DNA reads TGCGCCAGCAGGGTACGGGAAACCCAGTACTTC.

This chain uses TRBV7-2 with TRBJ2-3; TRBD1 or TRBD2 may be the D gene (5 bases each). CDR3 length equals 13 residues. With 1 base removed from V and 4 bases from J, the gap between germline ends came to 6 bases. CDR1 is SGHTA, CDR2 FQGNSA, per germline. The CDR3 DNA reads TGTGCCAGCAGCTTAGTGGGGGCAGATACGCAGTATTTT. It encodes CASSLVGADTQYF.

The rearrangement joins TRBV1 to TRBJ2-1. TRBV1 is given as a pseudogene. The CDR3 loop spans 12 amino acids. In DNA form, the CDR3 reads TGCACCAGCAGCCAAGAAGGTTATGAGCAGTTCTTC. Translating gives CTSSQEGYEQFF.

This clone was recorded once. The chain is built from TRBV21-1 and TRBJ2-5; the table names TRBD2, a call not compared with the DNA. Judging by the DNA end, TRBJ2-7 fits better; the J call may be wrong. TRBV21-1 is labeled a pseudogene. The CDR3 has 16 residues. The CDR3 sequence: CASSKCKLAPSYEQYF. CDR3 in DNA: TGTGCCAGCAGCAAATGTAAACTAGCGCCCTCCTACGAGCAGTACTTC.

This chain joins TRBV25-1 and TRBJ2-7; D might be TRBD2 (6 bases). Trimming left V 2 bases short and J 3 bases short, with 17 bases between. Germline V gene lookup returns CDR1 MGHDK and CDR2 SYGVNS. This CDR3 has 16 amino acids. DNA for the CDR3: TGTGCCAGCAGTGAAGGTAGGGAGGTCCCAAACTACGAGCAGTACTTC. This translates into CASSEGREVPNYEQYF.

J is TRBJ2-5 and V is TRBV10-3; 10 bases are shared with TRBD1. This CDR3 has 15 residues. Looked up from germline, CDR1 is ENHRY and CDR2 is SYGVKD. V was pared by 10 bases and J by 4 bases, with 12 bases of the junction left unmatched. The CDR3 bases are TGTGCCACTAAAGAAAAGGGGACAGGGGCAGAGACCCAGTACTTC. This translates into CATKEKGTGAETQYF.

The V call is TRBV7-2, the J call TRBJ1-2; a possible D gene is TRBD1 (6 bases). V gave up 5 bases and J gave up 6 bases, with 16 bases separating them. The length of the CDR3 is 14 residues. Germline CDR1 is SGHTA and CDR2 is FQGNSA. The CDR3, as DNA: TGTGCCAGCAGCACCGGGACATCCGGGCATGGCTACACCTTC. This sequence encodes CASSTGTSGHGYTF. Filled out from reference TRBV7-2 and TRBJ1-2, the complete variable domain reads GAGVSQSPSNKVTEKGKDVELRCDPISGHTALYWYRQSLGQGLEFLIYFQGNSAPDKSGLPSDRFSAERTGGSVSTLTIQRTQQEDSAVYLCASSTGTSGHGYTFGSGTRLTVV.

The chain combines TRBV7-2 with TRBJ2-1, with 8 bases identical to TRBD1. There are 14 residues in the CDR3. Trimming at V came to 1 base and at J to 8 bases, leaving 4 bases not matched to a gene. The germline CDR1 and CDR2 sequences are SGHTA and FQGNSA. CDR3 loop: CASSLGTGMYEQFF. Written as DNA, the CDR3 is TGTGCCAGCAGCTTAGGGACAGGGATGTATGAGCAGTTCTTC.

This chain's CDR3 is CASSQDYRVGTDTQYF. For the CDR3, the DNA is TGCGCCAGCAGCCAAGATTACAGGGTAGGGACAGATACGCAGTATTTT. J is TRBJ2-3 and V is TRBV4-3; D might be TRBD1 (6 bases). V lost 0 bases and J 3 bases, leaving 13 bases between the germline ends. The CDR3 contains 16 residues. Germline V gives CDR1 LGHNA, CDR2 YSLEER.

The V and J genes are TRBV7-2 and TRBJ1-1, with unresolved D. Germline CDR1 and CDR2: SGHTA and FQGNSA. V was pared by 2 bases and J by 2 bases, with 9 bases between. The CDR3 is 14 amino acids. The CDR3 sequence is CASSLYFSNTEAFF. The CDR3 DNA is TGTGCCAGCAGCTTATATTTCAGCAACACTGAAGCTTTCTTT.

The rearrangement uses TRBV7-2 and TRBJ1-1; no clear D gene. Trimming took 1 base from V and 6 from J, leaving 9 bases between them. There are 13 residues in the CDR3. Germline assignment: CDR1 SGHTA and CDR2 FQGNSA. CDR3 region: CASSLVGVPEAFF. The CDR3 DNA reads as TGTGCCAGCAGCTTAGTCGGGGTCCCTGAAGCTTTCTTT.

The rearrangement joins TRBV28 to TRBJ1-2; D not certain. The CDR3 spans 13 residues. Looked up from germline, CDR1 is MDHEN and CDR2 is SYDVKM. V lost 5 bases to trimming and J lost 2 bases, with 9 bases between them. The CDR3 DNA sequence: TGTGCCAGCAGTGCCACTACAAACTATGGCTACACCTTC. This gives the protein CASSATTNYGYTF.

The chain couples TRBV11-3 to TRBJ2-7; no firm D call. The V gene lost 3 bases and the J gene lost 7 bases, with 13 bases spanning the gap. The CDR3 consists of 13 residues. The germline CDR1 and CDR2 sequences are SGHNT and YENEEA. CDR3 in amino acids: CASSFRTALEQYF. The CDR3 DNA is TGTGCCAGCAGCTTCAGGACGGCGTTGGAGCAGTACTTC.

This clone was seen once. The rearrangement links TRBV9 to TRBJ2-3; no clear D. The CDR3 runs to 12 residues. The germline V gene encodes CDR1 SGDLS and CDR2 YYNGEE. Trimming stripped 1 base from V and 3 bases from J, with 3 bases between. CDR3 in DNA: TGTGCCAGCAGCGTAATGACAGATACGCAGTATTTT. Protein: CASSVMTDTQYF.

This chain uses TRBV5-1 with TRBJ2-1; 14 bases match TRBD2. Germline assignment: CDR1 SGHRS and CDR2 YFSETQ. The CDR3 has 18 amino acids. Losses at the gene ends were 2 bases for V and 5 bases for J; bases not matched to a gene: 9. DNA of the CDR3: TGCGCCAGCAGCTTTGGACTAGCGGGAGGTGCCCTGGACAATGAGCAGTTCTTC. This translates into CASSFGLAGGALDNEQFF.